The present T cell receptor (beta chain) was sequenced within a study of blood T cell repertoires in COVID-19. On the study more broadly: Whether acute or convalescent, the COVID-19 samples came from the United States, Italy and Spain. In each case, the material was cDNA or gDNA derived from T cells, B-cell-depleted T cells, or PBMCs.

Original handling: Scientists estimated how many nucleated cells there were by amplifying reference gene primers. Generated by immunoSEQ multiplex PCR, the TCRdb table keeps only in-frame clones and is missing some. V and J calls and clone size are given by that table; D and trimming were obtained from the DNA. The data show about 210,000 clones, approximately 85% seen once. CDR3 size: 15 residues. Germline CDR1 is LNHDA and CDR2 is SQIVND (reference sequence). Germline trimming cut 7 bases from V and 1 base from J; bases unmatched to any gene: 4. The sequenced sample was peripheral blood. The V call is TRBV19, the J call TRBJ2-3, with 11 bases aligning to TRBD2. The sequence was collected from a man aged 50 to 59 with COVID-19, enrolled during active disease. The CDR3 DNA is TGTGCCAGTACAAAACTAGCGGGGGGCACAGATACGCAGTATTTT. As protein: CASTKLAGGTDTQYF.